This T cell receptor beta chain was identified during a study of blood T cell repertoires in COVID-19. Study-wide background: The United States, Italy and Spain supplied acute and convalescent COVID-19 samples.

Sequenced by immunoSEQ multiplex PCR; TCRdb stores in-frame clones only, minus some. The sample includes 70,000 or so clones, about three quarters seen only once; the top ten take about 25%. CDR3 size: 15 residues. With 3 bases removed from V and 7 bases from J, the gap between germline ends came to 18 bases. CDR1 and CDR2 from the germline V gene are LNHNV and YYDKDF (reference sequence). The rearrangement joins TRBV15 to TRBJ1-1; a weak D match, TRBD1 (6 bases). The TCR comes from a human donor in a cohort sampled during active COVID-19. Sequences were obtained from peripheral blood. CDR3: CATSSKQGSTVEAFF. For the CDR3, the DNA is TGTGCCACCAGCAGCAAACAGGGTTCGACAGTTGAAGCTTTCTTT.